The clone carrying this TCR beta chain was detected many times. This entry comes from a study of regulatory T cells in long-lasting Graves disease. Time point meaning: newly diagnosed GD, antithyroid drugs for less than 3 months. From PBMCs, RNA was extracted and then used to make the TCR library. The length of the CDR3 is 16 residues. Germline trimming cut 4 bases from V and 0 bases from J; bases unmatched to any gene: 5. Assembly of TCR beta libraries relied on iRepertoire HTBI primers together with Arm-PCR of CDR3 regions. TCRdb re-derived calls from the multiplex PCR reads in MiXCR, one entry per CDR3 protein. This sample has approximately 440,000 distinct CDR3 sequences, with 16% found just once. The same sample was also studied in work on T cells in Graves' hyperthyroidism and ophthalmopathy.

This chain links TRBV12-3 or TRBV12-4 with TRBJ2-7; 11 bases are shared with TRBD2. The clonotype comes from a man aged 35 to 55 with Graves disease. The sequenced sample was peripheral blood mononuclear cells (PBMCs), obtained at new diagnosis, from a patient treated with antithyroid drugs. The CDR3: CASSYGLAGRSYEQYF. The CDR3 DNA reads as TGTGCCAGCAGTTACGGACTAGCGGGCCGCTCCTACGAGCAGTACTTC.